A selection of T cell receptor beta chains follows, all from one sample in a study of blood T cell repertoires in COVID-19. Repertoires were generated with immunoSEQ multiplex PCR, while TCRdb's copy carries only in-frame clones and drops some. Among 390,000 or so clones listed, more than 75% were seen once. Sequenced input: PBMCs or T cells enriched from blood (not recorded which). These receptor sequences come from a woman in her fifties or sixties who had recovered from COVID-19. CDR3s include the opening cysteine and the closing phenylalanine or tryptophan. The D gene is left open where the match is weak. Size is stated for part of the rows, as once, few or many counts, or as a class when the clone is expanded.

abundance: NA
j_gene: TRBJ1-6
v_gene: TRBV19
d_gene: NA
CDR3aa: CASSPGTLGNSPLHF
CDR3nt: TGTGCCAGTAGCCCCGGGACACTCGGAAATTCACCCCTCCACTTT

abundance: NA
j_gene: TRBJ2-7
v_gene: TRBV28
d_gene: TRBD1
CDR3aa: CASRTAGGSYEQYF
CDR3nt: TGTGCCAGCAGAACCGCAGGGGGCTCCTACGAGCAGTACTTC

abundance: NA
j_gene: TRBJ1-1
v_gene: TRBV5-1
d_gene: NA
CDR3aa: CASSFTGSTEAFF
CDR3nt: TGCGCCAGCAGCTTTACAGGTTCTACTGAAGCTTTCTTT

abundance: NA
j_gene: TRBJ1-1
v_gene: TRBV28
d_gene: NA
CDR3aa: CASSLYSPSGGGNTEAFF
CDR3nt: TGTGCCAGCAGTTTATATTCTCCTAGCGGAGGTGGGAACACTGAAGCTTTCTTT

abundance: once
j_gene: TRBJ1-3
v_gene: TRBV7-8
d_gene: NA
CDR3aa: CASSWYNADSGNTIYF
CDR3nt: TGTGCCAGCAGCTGGTATAACGCGGACTCTGGAAACACCATATATTTT

abundance: NA
j_gene: TRBJ1-6
v_gene: TRBV28
d_gene: NA
CDR3aa: CASSGSTGNSPLHF
CDR3nt: TGTGCCAGCAGTGGGTCGACAGGTAATTCACCCCTCCACTTT

abundance: NA
j_gene: TRBJ2-3
v_gene: TRBV6-1
d_gene: TRBD1
CDR3aa: CASSHRGSTDTQYF
CDR3nt: TGTGCCAGCAGTCACAGGGGGAGCACAGATACGCAGTATTTT

abundance: few
j_gene: TRBJ1-2
v_gene: TRBV5-1
d_gene: NA
CDR3aa: CASSPGPGTRERGYTF
CDR3nt: TGCGCCAGCAGTCCTGGTCCGGGTACCAGAGAGAGGGGCTACACCTTC

abundance: NA
j_gene: TRBJ2-5
v_gene: TRBV24-1
d_gene: NA
CDR3aa: CARTAQETQYF
CDR3nt: TGTGCCAGGACAGCCCAAGAGACCCAGTACTTC

abundance: once
j_gene: TRBJ1-4
v_gene: TRBV11-2
d_gene: NA
CDR3aa: CASSLDTATNEKLFF
CDR3nt: TGTGCCAGCAGCCTGGACACCGCAACTAATGAAAAACTGTTTTTT

abundance: NA
j_gene: TRBJ2-2
v_gene: TRBV28
d_gene: TRBD1
CDR3aa: CASSLTGGNTGELFF
CDR3nt: TGTGCCAGCAGCCTTACAGGGGGGAACACCGGGGAGCTGTTTTTT

abundance: NA
j_gene: TRBJ1-1
v_gene: TRBV2
d_gene: TRBD1
CDR3aa: CASNEQGSEAFF
CDR3nt: TGTGCCAGCAACGAACAGGGGTCTGAAGCTTTCTTT

abundance: NA
j_gene: TRBJ1-2
v_gene: TRBV6-5
d_gene: TRBD1
CDR3aa: CASSYSRQGAYGYTF
CDR3nt: TGTGCCAGCAGTTACTCTAGACAGGGTGCCTATGGCTACACCTTC

abundance: NA
j_gene: TRBJ1-1
v_gene: TRBV18
d_gene: TRBD1
CDR3aa: CASSPPGQGASRTEAFF
CDR3nt: TGTGCCAGCTCACCACCGGGACAGGGGGCAAGTAGGACTGAAGCTTTCTTT

abundance: NA
j_gene: TRBJ1-4
v_gene: TRBV27
d_gene: NA
CDR3aa: CASSPGVVGLEKLFF
CDR3nt: TGTGCCAGCAGTCCGGGGGTAGTGGGCCTTGAAAAACTGTTTTTT

abundance: NA
j_gene: TRBJ1-6
v_gene: TRBV10-3
d_gene: TRBD1
CDR3aa: CAISGGTENSPLHF
CDR3nt: TGTGCCATCAGTGGCGGGACAGAGAATTCACCCCTCCACTTT

abundance: NA
j_gene: TRBJ1-5
v_gene: TRBV6-5
d_gene: TRBD1
CDR3aa: CASLRTGDSNQPQHF
CDR3nt: TGTGCCAGCCTTAGGACAGGCGATAGCAATCAGCCCCAGCATTTT

abundance: once
j_gene: TRBJ2-5
v_gene: TRBV15
d_gene: NA
CDR3aa: CATSRGQGGETQYF
CDR3nt: TGTGCCACCAGCAGGGGCCAAGGCGGGGAGACCCAGTACTTC

abundance: NA
j_gene: TRBJ1-1
v_gene: TRBV28
d_gene: NA
CDR3aa: CASSLTGVGGTEAFF
CDR3nt: TGTGCCAGCAGTCTAACTGGGGTAGGAGGGACTGAAGCTTTCTTT

abundance: NA
j_gene: TRBJ2-1
v_gene: TRBV19
d_gene: NA
CDR3aa: CASSMVRPLTYNEQFF
CDR3nt: TGTGCCAGTAGTATGGTCCGACCTCTGACTTACAATGAGCAGTTCTTC

abundance: NA
j_gene: TRBJ1-2
v_gene: TRBV28
d_gene: TRBD1
CDR3aa: CASSGDRANYGYTF
CDR3nt: TGTGCCAGCAGTGGGGACAGGGCCAACTATGGCTACACCTTC

abundance: NA
j_gene: TRBJ2-2
v_gene: TRBV12-3/TRBV12-4
d_gene: NA
CDR3aa: CASSFRVSGELFF
CDR3nt: TGTGCCAGCAGTTTTCGGGTTAGCGGGGAGCTGTTTTTT

abundance: few
j_gene: TRBJ1-1
v_gene: TRBV5-1
d_gene: NA
CDR3aa: CASSFGGAMNTEAFF
CDR3nt: TGCGCCAGCAGCTTTGGAGGGGCGATGAACACTGAAGCTTTCTTT

abundance: NA
j_gene: TRBJ1-1
v_gene: TRBV6-5
d_gene: TRBD1
CDR3aa: CASRTITGGNTEAFF
CDR3nt: TGTGCCAGCAGGACTATTACAGGGGGGAACACTGAAGCTTTCTTT

abundance: NA
j_gene: TRBJ1-6
v_gene: TRBV28
d_gene: NA
CDR3aa: CASRARRSHSPLHF
CDR3nt: TGTGCCAGCAGGGCGCGGCGGAGCCACTCACCCCTCCACTTT